This T cell receptor beta chain came from a study of blood T cell repertoires in COVID-19. Background on the study: Material from acute and convalescent COVID-19 was sourced from the United States, Italy and Spain.

Seattle participants joined during active infection and were tracked over time. This clone showed up just once. Here immunoSEQ multiplex PCR was the method, and the copy in TCRdb shows in-frame clones only, minus some. The data contain 450,000 or so clones, 89% of them singletons. What was sequenced was peripheral blood. This receptor was obtained from a man between 18 and 29 years old with COVID-19, enrolled during active disease.

The DNA of the CDR3 is TGTGCCAGCACCCCCCGGAGCCAGGGGCTTGCGCAGTATTTT. The encoded protein is CASTPRSQGLAQYF. The chain has TRBV6-5 and TRBJ2-3; D perhaps matches TRBD1 (6 bases). V gave up 7 bases and J gave up 10 bases, with 21 bases separating them. CDR1 is MNHEY, CDR2 SVGAGI, per germline. The CDR3 contains 14 residues.